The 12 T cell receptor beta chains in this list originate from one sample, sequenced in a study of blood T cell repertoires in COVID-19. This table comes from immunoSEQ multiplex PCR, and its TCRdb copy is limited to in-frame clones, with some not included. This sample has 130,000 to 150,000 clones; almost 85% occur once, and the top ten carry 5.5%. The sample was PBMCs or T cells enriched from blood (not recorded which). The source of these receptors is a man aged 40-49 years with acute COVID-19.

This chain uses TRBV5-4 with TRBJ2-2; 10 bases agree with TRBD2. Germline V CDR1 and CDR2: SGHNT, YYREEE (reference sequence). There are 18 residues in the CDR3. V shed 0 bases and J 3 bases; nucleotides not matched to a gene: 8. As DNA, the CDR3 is TGTGCCAGCAGCTTGGACGGTAGCGGGGGGTACGACACCGGGGAGCTGTTTTTT. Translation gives CASSLDGSGGYDTGELFF.

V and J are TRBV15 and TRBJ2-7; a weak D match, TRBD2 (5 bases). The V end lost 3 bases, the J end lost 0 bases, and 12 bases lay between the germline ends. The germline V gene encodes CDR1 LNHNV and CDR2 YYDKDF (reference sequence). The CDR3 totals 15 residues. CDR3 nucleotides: TGTGCCACCAGCAGCGGAGGCTACTCCTCCTACGAGCAGTACTTC. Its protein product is CATSSGGYSSYEQYF.

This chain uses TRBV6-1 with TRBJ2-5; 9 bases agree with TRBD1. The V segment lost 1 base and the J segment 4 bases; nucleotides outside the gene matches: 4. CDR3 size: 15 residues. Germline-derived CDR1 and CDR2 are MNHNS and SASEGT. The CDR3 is CASSEEGTGRETQYF. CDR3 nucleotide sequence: TGTGCCAGCAGTGAAGAAGGGACAGGGCGAGAGACCCAGTACTTC.

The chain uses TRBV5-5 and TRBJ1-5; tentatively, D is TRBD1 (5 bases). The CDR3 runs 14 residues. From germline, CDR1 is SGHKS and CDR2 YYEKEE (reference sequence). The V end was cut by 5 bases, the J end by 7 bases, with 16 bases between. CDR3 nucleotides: TGTGCCAGCAGTAACGGGGGGAAGGACCAGCCCCAGCATTTT. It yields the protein CASSNGGKDQPQHF. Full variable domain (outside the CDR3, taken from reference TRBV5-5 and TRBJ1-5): DAGVTQSPTHLIKTRGQQVTLRCSPISGHKSVSWYQQVLGQGPQFIFQYYEKEERGRGNFPDRFSARQFPNYSSELNVNALLLGDSALYLCASSNGGKDQPQHFGDGTRLSIL.

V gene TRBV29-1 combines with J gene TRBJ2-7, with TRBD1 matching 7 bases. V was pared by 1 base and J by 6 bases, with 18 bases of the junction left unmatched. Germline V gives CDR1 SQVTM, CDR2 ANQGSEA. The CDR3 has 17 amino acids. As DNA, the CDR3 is TGCAGCGTTGAAGCGAGGGGGCAGAGGGGCGCTGAACCCGAGCAGTACTTC. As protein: CSVEARGQRGAEPEQYF.

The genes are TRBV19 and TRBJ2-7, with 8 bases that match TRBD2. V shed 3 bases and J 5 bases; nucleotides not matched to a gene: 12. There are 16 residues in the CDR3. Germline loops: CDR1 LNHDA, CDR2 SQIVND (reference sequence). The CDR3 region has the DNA TGTGCCAGTAGTATGGGAAAAGCGGGAGTAACCGACGAGCAGTACTTC. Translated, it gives CASSMGKAGVTDEQYF. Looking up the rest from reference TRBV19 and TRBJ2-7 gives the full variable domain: DGGITQSPKYLFRKEGQNVTLSCEQNLNHDAMYWYRQDPGQGLRLIYYSQIVNDFQKGDIAEGYSVSREKKESFPLTVTSAQKNPTAFYLCASSMGKAGVTDEQYFGPGTRLTVT.

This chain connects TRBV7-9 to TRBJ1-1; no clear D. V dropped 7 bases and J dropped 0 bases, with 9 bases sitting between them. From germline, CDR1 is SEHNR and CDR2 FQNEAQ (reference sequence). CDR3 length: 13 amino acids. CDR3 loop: CASKEVLNTEAFF. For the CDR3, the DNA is TGTGCCAGCAAGGAGGTCCTGAACACTGAAGCTTTCTTT.

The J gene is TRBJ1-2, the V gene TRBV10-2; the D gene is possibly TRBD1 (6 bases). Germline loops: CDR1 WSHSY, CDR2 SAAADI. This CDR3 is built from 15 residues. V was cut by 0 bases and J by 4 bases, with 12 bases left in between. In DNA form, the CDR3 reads TGCGCCAGCAGTGAGTCGGCAGGGGAGGGCTATGGCTACACCTTC. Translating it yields CASSESAGEGYGYTF.

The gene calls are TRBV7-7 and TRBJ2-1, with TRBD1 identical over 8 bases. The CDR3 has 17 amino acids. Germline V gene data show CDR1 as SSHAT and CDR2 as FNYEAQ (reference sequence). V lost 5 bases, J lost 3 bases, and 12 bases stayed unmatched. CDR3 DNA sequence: TGTGCCAGCAGCCCGCGCCCCAGGGGGCCAATCTACAATGAGCAGTTCTTC. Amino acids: CASSPRPRGPIYNEQFF.

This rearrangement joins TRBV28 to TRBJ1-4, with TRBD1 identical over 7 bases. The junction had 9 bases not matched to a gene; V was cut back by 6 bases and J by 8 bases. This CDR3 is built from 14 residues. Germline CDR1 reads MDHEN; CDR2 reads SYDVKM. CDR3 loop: CASSRDRVGEKLFF. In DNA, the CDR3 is TGTGCCAGCAGCAGGGACAGAGTAGGGGAAAAACTGTTTTTT.

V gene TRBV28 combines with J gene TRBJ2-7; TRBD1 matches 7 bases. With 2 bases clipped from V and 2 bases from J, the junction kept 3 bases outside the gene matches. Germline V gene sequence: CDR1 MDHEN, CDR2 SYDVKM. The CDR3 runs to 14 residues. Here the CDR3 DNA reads TGTGCCAGCAGTTTAACCGGGACAGCCTACGAGCAGTACTTC. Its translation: CASSLTGTAYEQYF.

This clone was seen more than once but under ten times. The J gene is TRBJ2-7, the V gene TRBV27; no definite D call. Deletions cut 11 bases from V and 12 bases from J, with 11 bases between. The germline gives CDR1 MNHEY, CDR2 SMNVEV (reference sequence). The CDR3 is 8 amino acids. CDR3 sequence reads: CAWMSGYF. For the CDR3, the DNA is TGTGCCTGGATGTCGGGGTACTTC.